A selection of T cell receptor beta chains follows, all from one sample in a study of T-cell reconstitution after alpha-beta-depleted transplantation in children. TCRdb re-called the PCR reads through MiXCR, storing one row per CDR3 protein. This sample has 90,000 to 130,000 distinct CDR3 sequences, with 10% found just once. The starting material was PBMCs from the stem cell graft donor, obtained from the stem cell graft. All receptors derive from a human donor who donated a stem cell graft to a child with acute lymphoblastic leukemia. CDR3s include the opening cysteine and the closing phenylalanine or tryptophan. The D gene is left open where the match is weak. Expanded clones get a size class; other rows say once, few or many, or leave the size out.

v_call	cdr3_length	d_call	clone_size	j_call	cdr3_nt	cdr3_aa
TRBV29-1	14	TRBD1	many	TRBJ1-1	TGCAGCGCTAAGACAGGGCAGTCGACCACTGAAGCTTTCTTT	CSAKTGQSTTEAFF
TRBV10-3	12	TRBD2	many	TRBJ2-7	TGTGCCATCAGCTCTAGCGGAAACGAGCAGTACTTC	CAISSSGNEQYF
TRBV5-8	15	TRBD2	many	TRBJ2-1	TGTGCCAGCAGCTTTCGGGGGGACCCGGACAATGAGCAGTTCTTC	CASSFRGDPDNEQFF
TRBV7-8	16	NA	many	TRBJ1-5	TGTGCCAGCAGCTTAGAAGGCCCCAGTACCAATCAGCCCCAGCATTTT	CASSLEGPSTNQPQHF
TRBV5-1	15	NA	many	TRBJ2-3	TGCGCCAGCAGCTTGACGGGGGCCCCCACAGATACGCAGTATTTT	CASSLTGAPTDTQYF
TRBV5-1	17	TRBD2	many	TRBJ2-3	TGCGCCAGCAGCTTCGGGACTAGTGGGCCTAGCACAGATACGCAGTATTTT	CASSFGTSGPSTDTQYF
TRBV20-1	13	NA	many	TRBJ2-5	TGCAGTGCTAGAGACCCCTCGGGCCGATCCGCGTACTTC	CSARDPSGRSAYF
TRBV5-1	16	TRBD1	many	TRBJ1-4	TGCGCCAGCAGCTCAACCGGGACAGGGGGTAATGAAAAACTGTTTTTT	CASSSTGTGGNEKLFF
TRBV20-1	17	TRBD2	many	TRBJ2-5	TGCAGTGCTAGAGATCTCAGACTAGCGGGGACCCAAGAGACCCAGTACTTC	CSARDLRLAGTQETQYF
TRBV20-1	15	TRBD1	many	TRBJ2-5	TGCAGTGCTACCAAATCGACAGGGGGCCGGGAGACCCAGTACTTC	CSATKSTGGRETQYF
TRBV10-3	14	TRBD1	many	TRBJ1-2	TGTGCCATCAGTGACAGGGGGCCTAACTATGGCTACACCTTC	CAISDRGPNYGYTF
TRBV28	13	NA	many	TRBJ2-2	TGTGCCAGCATCCCGGCCTTCACCGGGGAGCTGTTTTTT	CASIPAFTGELFF
TRBV7-9	16	TRBD1	many	TRBJ1-1	TGTGCCAGCAGCCCTTCCACCCCAGGGGGCGCGGCTGAAGCTTTCTTT	CASSPSTPGGAAEAFF
TRBV4-1	13	TRBD1	NA	TRBJ2-7	TGCGCCAGCAGCCAACCGGGACAGTACGAGCAGTACTTC	CASSQPGQYEQYF
TRBV4-2	18	NA	many	TRBJ1-6	TGTGCCAGCAGCCAAGATATAGGACAAAGCTCCTATAATTCACCCCTCCACTTT	CASSQDIGQSSYNSPLHF
TRBV20-1	15	TRBD1	many	TRBJ2-5	TGCAGTGCTACGTGGGATCACAGGGACAGACCGACCCAGTACTTC	CSATWDHRDRPTQYF
TRBV7-2	17	TRBD2	many	TRBJ2-5	TGTGCCAGCAGCCTACTAGCGGGGGGCCCGTACCAAGAGACCCAGTACTTC	CASSLLAGGPYQETQYF
TRBV28	12	NA	NA	TRBJ1-1	TGTGCCAGCAGTTTGAGGGGGAGAAAAGCTTTCTTT	CASSLRGRKAFF
TRBV20-1	12	TRBD1	many	TRBJ1-1	TGCAGTGCTCCGGGACAGGGGGCGCGGGCTTTCTTT	CSAPGQGARAFF
TRBV27	11	TRBD1	many	TRBJ2-1	TGTGCCAGCCTAGGGGGCCATGAGCAGTTCTTC	CASLGGHEQFF
TRBV29-1	12	TRBD1	few	TRBJ1-2	TGCAGCGTGGGACAGGGAGAATATGGCTACACCTTC	CSVGQGEYGYTF
TRBV4-1	15	NA	NA	TRBJ1-2	TGCGCCAGCAGCCCCGGGGGGGGGTGGGGCTATGGCTACACCTTC	CASSPGGGWGYGYTF
TRBV9	14	TRBD2	many	TRBJ2-7	TGTGCCAGCGGACCGATGGGGACTACCTACGAGCAGTACTTC	CASGPMGTTYEQYF
TRBV5-1	16	NA	many	TRBJ2-3	TGCGCCAGCAGCTTGGCCGCGGGTTCGCCCACAGATACGCAGTATTTT	CASSLAAGSPTDTQYF
TRBV4-3	12	NA	many	TRBJ2-4	TGCGCCAGCAGCCAAGACCGTGGCATTCAGTACTTC	CASSQDRGIQYF
TRBV7-2	15	NA	many	TRBJ2-7	TGTGCCAGCAGCTTAGAAGGGTATGAATCCTACGAGCAGTACTTC	CASSLEGYESYEQYF
TRBV29-1	11	NA	many	TRBJ2-5	TGCAGCGTGACCTCCGTAGACACCCAGTACTTC	CSVTSVDTQYF
TRBV5-8	17	NA	many	TRBJ1-6	TGTGCCAGCAGCTTGCTACAGGGAACCACCTATAATTCACCCCTCCACTTT	CASSLLQGTTYNSPLHF
TRBV5-1	13	NA	many	TRBJ1-6	TGCGCCAGCAGCTTGGGAGGAAATTCACCCCTCCACTTT	CASSLGGNSPLHF
TRBV4-3	15	NA	many	TRBJ1-5	TGCGCCAGCAGCCAAGACAGGGGTAGCCCTCAGACCCAGCATTTT	CASSQDRGSPQTQHF
TRBV12-3/TRBV12-4	17	TRBD2	many	TRBJ2-1	TGTGCCAGCAGTGGACTAGCGGGCGAAGGCTCCTACAATGAGCAGTTCTTC	CASSGLAGEGSYNEQFF